The 21 T cell receptor beta chains reported below all come from one sample, sequenced in a study of cytomegalovirus exposure and HLA in healthy donors. Profiling relied on immunoSEQ multiplex PCR, and the TCRdb table lists in-frame clones only, not all of them. The table includes about 100,000 clones, roughly 95% detected once. The specimen sequenced was PBMCs. These receptors originate from a woman aged 18-30 years in good health and CMV-seronegative.

The chain carries TRBV6-6 and TRBJ1-3; D call uncertain. Deletions cut 5 bases from V and 0 bases from J, with 8 bases between. Germline assignment: CDR1 MNHNY and CDR2 SVGAGI (reference sequence). There are 14 residues in the CDR3. This CDR3 is CASSNTHSGNTIYF. The CDR3 DNA is TGTGCCAGCAGTAATACTCACTCTGGAAACACCATATATTTT.

This chain links TRBV5-1 with TRBJ2-7; 11 nucleotides line up with TRBD2. V was clipped by 5 bases and J by 6 bases; unmatched bases: 16. Germline V gene lookup returns CDR1 SGHRS and CDR2 YFSETQ. CDR3 length equals 17 residues. For the CDR3, the DNA is TGCGCCAGCAGTCCGCTACTGGGGACTAGCGGATGGAGCGAGCAGTACTTC. This sequence encodes CASSPLLGTSGWSEQYF.

This clone was detected a few times. The V call is TRBV9, the J call TRBJ2-1, with 8 bases lining up with TRBD1. Germline V lookup: CDR1 SGDLS, CDR2 YYNGEE. The CDR3 totals 14 residues. With V trimmed by 0 bases and J by 7 bases, 3 bases remained unmatched. The CDR3 reads CASSVDRGRNEQFF. The CDR3 DNA reads as TGTGCCAGCAGCGTAGACAGGGGGAGGAATGAGCAGTTCTTC.

V usage is TRBV5-1 and J usage is TRBJ1-5; unclear D gene. The germline V gene encodes CDR1 SGHRS and CDR2 YFSETQ. Trimming removed 0 bases at V and 1 base at J, with 11 bases between. The CDR3 contains 16 residues. CDR3 protein: CASSLGLAGSNQPQHF. CDR3 coding DNA: TGCGCCAGCAGCTTGGGTCTTGCGGGGAGCAATCAGCCCCAGCATTTT.

The J gene is TRBJ2-1, the V gene TRBV2; 9 bases are shared with TRBD1. V trimming: 7 bases; J trimming: 4 bases; junction bases outside the gene matches: 8. Germline-derived CDR1 and CDR2 are SNHLY and FYNNEI. The CDR3 covers 15 residues. This CDR3 is CASTWGQGFYNEQFF. CDR3 bases: TGTGCCAGCACCTGGGGACAGGGATTTTACAATGAGCAGTTCTTC.

V gene TRBV19 combines with J gene TRBJ2-1, with unresolved D. Germline CDR1 is LNHDA and CDR2 is SQIVND (reference sequence). V lost 5 bases to trimming and J lost 1 base, with 12 bases between them. CDR3 length: 15 amino acids. CDR3: CASSPAPPSYNEQFF. In DNA, the CDR3 is TGTGCCAGTAGTCCCGCGCCTCCGTCCTACAATGAGCAGTTCTTC.

The chain combines TRBV4-1 with TRBJ2-1; TRBD2 is a possible D gene (5 bases). Germline CDR1 is MGHRA and CDR2 is YSYEKL. The CDR3 sequence is 16 residues long. Trimming removed 4 bases at V and 3 bases at J, with 16 bases between. The CDR3 DNA follows: TGCGCCAGCAGCCGGGAGCCCTCGGGCAGCTACAATGAGCAGTTCTTC. Translated: CASSREPSGSYNEQFF.

In DNA, the CDR3 is TGTGCCAGCAGCGTCCGTGGACAGGGTAGTGTCAATCAGCCCCAGCATTTT. Translating it yields CASSVRGQGSVNQPQHF. The rearrangement links TRBV7-2 to TRBJ1-5, with TRBD1 matching 8 bases. The V gene's germline CDR1 is SGHTA and CDR2 FQGNSA. J lost 3 bases, V lost 5 bases, and 12 bases had no gene match. This CDR3 spans 17 amino acids.

This chain joins TRBV5-1 and TRBJ2-3; tentatively, D is TRBD1 (6 bases). The V and J ends lost 4 bases and 1 base respectively, with 10 bases between them. CDR3 length equals 14 residues. Germline V gives CDR1 SGHRS, CDR2 YFSETQ. The CDR3 is CASSLPGGTDTQYF. CDR3 sequence (DNA): TGCGCCAGCAGCCTACCAGGGGGCACAGATACGCAGTATTTT.

CDR3 loop: CASSPTGTGVREQYF. As DNA, the CDR3 is TGTGCCAGCAGTCCCACCGGGACAGGGGTTAGGGAGCAGTACTTC. This rearrangement joins TRBV27 to TRBJ2-7; 10 bases match TRBD1. This CDR3 has 15 amino acids. After removal of 5 bases from V and 7 bases from J, the junction contained 11 bases not matched to a gene. Germline V gene data show CDR1 as MNHEY and CDR2 as SMNVEV (reference sequence).

The sample holds a few counts of this clone. The chain carries TRBV15 and TRBJ2-2; the match to TRBD2 covers 8 bases. Germline values: CDR1 LNHNV, CDR2 YYDKDF (reference sequence). J was trimmed by 0 bases and V by 10 bases; bases with no gene match: 4. The CDR3 is 14 residues long. CDR3 DNA sequence: TGTGCCAGCTCGACTAGCGCGAACACCGGGGAGCTGTTTTTT. Protein product: CASSTSANTGELFF.

The V and J genes are TRBV7-2 and TRBJ2-3; 11 nucleotides agree with TRBD2. The CDR3 has 18 amino acids. Germline-derived CDR1 and CDR2 are SGHTA and FQGNSA. V lost 5 bases, J lost 2 bases, and 12 bases stayed unmatched. The CDR3 DNA reads as TGTGCCAGCAGCCACCCCCCTAGCGGGGGGCCACACACAGATACGCAGTATTTT. Translating gives CASSHPPSGGPHTDTQYF.

J is TRBJ2-4 and V is TRBV30; 7 nucleotides align to TRBD1. Losses at the gene ends were 6 bases for V and 5 bases for J; bases not matched to a gene: 10. This CDR3 is 14 amino acids long. CDR1 and CDR2 from the germline V gene are GTSNPN and SVGIG (reference sequence). The CDR3 DNA follows: TGTGCCTGTACTGTAGGGGGCGGTGAAAACATTCAGTACTTC. This encodes CACTVGGGENIQYF.

V and J are TRBV7-9 and TRBJ1-4, with 7 nucleotides matching TRBD1. V lost 5 bases to trimming and J lost 3 bases; unmatched junction nucleotides: 3. This CDR3 spans 14 amino acids. Germline loops: CDR1 SEHNR, CDR2 FQNEAQ (reference sequence). DNA of the CDR3: TGTGCCAGCAGCCTAACAGGGGCTAATGAAAAACTGTTTTTT. Protein product: CASSLTGANEKLFF.

This chain joins TRBV14 and TRBJ2-7, with D uncertain. The V gene lost 4 bases and the J gene lost 3 bases, with 7 bases spanning the gap. Germline V gene sequence: CDR1 SGHDN, CDR2 FVKESK. The CDR3 sequence is 12 residues long. The CDR3 loop is CASSLRLYEQYF. The CDR3 coding sequence is TGTGCCAGCAGCCTGAGACTCTACGAGCAGTACTTC.

The chain joins TRBV27 to TRBJ1-5, with D possibly being TRBD1 (6 bases). CDR3 length: 13 residues. The ends were cut back, 6 bases at V and 7 bases at J, with 13 bases in the middle. The germline V gene has CDR1 MNHEY and CDR2 SMNVEV (reference sequence). For the CDR3, the DNA is TGTGCCAGCAGCCCCAGGGGTTCCCAGCCCCAGCATTTT. Its protein is CASSPRGSQPQHF.

The rearrangement links TRBV28 to TRBJ1-2; TRBD1 matches 8 bases. This CDR3 has 14 amino acids. CDR1 and CDR2 from the germline V gene are MDHEN and SYDVKM. Unmatched junction bases numbered 6, after V lost 5 bases and J lost 4 bases. Here the CDR3 DNA reads TGTGCCAGCAGTCCCGGGGACAGGAGCTATGGCTACACCTTC. It specifies CASSPGDRSYGYTF.

DNA for the CDR3: TGTGCCAGCAGCTCATTCTACGAGCAGTACTTC. Translating it yields CASSSFYEQYF. The rearrangement links TRBV7-2 to TRBJ2-7; unclear D gene. CDR1 and CDR2 (germline): SGHTA, FQGNSA. The length of the CDR3 is 11 residues. Trimming shortened V by 4 bases and J by 3 bases, and 4 bases separated the two germline ends.

V is TRBV19 and J is TRBJ1-2; the D gene is possibly TRBD1 (6 bases). CDR3 length: 15 residues. V gave up 7 bases and J gave up 3 bases, with 18 bases separating them. Germline lookup yields CDR1 LNHDA and CDR2 SQIVND (reference sequence). DNA for the CDR3: TGTGCCAGTACCCGAAACCCCAACAGGGACTATGGCTACACCTTC. Amino acid sequence: CASTRNPNRDYGYTF.

The chain combines TRBV15 with TRBJ2-3, with D possibly TRBD2 on 6 matching bases. The CDR3 has 14 amino acids. Germline V gene lookup returns CDR1 LNHNV and CDR2 YYDKDF (reference sequence). V was shortened by 4 bases and J by 4 bases, with 12 bases between the two germline ends. The CDR3, as DNA: TGTGCCACCAGCATCGGGGGAAGCGCAGATACGCAGTATTTT. It translates to CATSIGGSADTQYF. Drawing the rest from reference TRBV15 and TRBJ2-3, the complete variable domain is DAMVIQNPRYQVTQFGKPVTLSCSQTLNHNVMYWYQQKSSQAPKLLFHYYDKDFNNEADTPDNFQSRRPNTSFCFLDIRSPGLGDTAMYLCATSIGGSADTQYFGPGTRLTVL.

The chain joins TRBV7-9 to TRBJ1-1, with D possibly matching TRBD1 (6 bases). V lost 6 bases to trimming and J lost 1 base, with 15 bases between them. The CDR3 runs 15 residues. Germline V gives CDR1 SEHNR, CDR2 FQNEAQ (reference sequence). CDR3 protein: CASRQNNRENTEAFF. CDR3 nucleotides: TGTGCCAGCAGACAAAACAACAGGGAGAACACTGAAGCTTTCTTT.